This is a list of T cell receptor beta chains from one sample in a study of CD8 T cells in ankylosing spondylitis. TCRdb independently ran MiXCR on the 5' RACE reads; one entry per CDR3 protein. The sample includes some 17,000 distinct CDR3 sequences, less than 9.5% of them seen just once. The sequencing input was blood. Every receptor here comes from a male donor with ankylosing spondylitis or in good health (not recorded which). The CDR3 runs from the conserved cysteine through the conserved F or W. The D gene is left open where the match is weak. Some rows have no size entry. The others give once, few or many, or a class for an expanded clone.

v_gene: TRBV11-2
abundance: .
j_gene: TRBJ2-7
d_gene: TRBD1
CDR3nt: TGTGCCAGCAGCTTAGATACCGGACAGGGGGCTTACGAGCAGTACTTC
CDR3aa: CASSLDTGQGAYEQYF

v_gene: TRBV7-2
abundance: many
j_gene: TRBJ2-1
d_gene: TRBD2
CDR3nt: TGTGCCAGCAGCTTATTACTAGCGGGGGATGAGCAGTTCTTC
CDR3aa: CASSLLLAGDEQFF

v_gene: TRBV6-2/TRBV6-3
abundance: few
j_gene: TRBJ1-1
d_gene: TRBD1
CDR3nt: TGTGCCAGCAGTTATTATATTGGACAGGAGACGACCATGAACACTGAAGCTTTCTTT
CDR3aa: CASSYYIGQETTMNTEAFF

v_gene: TRBV6-5
abundance: many
j_gene: TRBJ2-1
d_gene: .
CDR3nt: TGTGCCACAGGGGGGGGACGATGGGTTAGTGAGCAGTTCTTC
CDR3aa: CATGGGRWVSEQFF

v_gene: TRBV20-1
abundance: many
j_gene: TRBJ2-5
d_gene: TRBD2
CDR3nt: TGCAGTGCCCCGCTCGGACTAGCGGGAGTGGTAGAGACCCAGTACTTC
CDR3aa: CSAPLGLAGVVETQYF

v_gene: TRBV4-2
abundance: .
j_gene: TRBJ1-1
d_gene: TRBD1
CDR3nt: TGTGCCAGCAGCCAAGATAGGGGACAGGGCGATGGAGTGAACACTGAAGCTTTCTTT
CDR3aa: CASSQDRGQGDGVNTEAFF

v_gene: TRBV11-3
abundance: few
j_gene: TRBJ2-1
d_gene: .
CDR3nt: TGTGCCAGCAGTCGAGGTCGCAATGAGCAGTTCTTC
CDR3aa: CASSRGRNEQFF

v_gene: TRBV7-2
abundance: many
j_gene: TRBJ1-5
d_gene: .
CDR3nt: TGTGCCAGCAGCTTAGCCAGGGCCCAGCCCCAGCATTTT
CDR3aa: CASSLARAQPQHF

v_gene: TRBV4-2
abundance: .
j_gene: TRBJ2-5
d_gene: .
CDR3nt: TGTGCCAGCAGCCCAGGGACGGCTGAATGGGGCCAGTACTTC
CDR3aa: CASSPGTAEWGQYF

v_gene: TRBV20-1
abundance: .
j_gene: TRBJ2-1
d_gene: TRBD2
CDR3nt: TGCAGTGCCAGACTAGCGGGAGACCTCTCCTACAATGAGCAGTTCTTC
CDR3aa: CSARLAGDLSYNEQFF

v_gene: TRBV11-2
abundance: many
j_gene: TRBJ2-1
d_gene: .
CDR3nt: TGTGCCAGCAGCCAGGCCCAACGGGAGCAGTTCTTC
CDR3aa: CASSQAQREQFF

v_gene: TRBV12-3/TRBV12-4
abundance: .
j_gene: TRBJ2-1
d_gene: TRBD1
CDR3nt: TGTGCCAGCAGTGACCGGGACAGGGGTTCCGGCATTGAGCAGTTCTTC
CDR3aa: CASSDRDRGSGIEQFF

v_gene: TRBV12-3/TRBV12-4
abundance: .
j_gene: TRBJ2-2
d_gene: TRBD2
CDR3nt: TGTGCCAGCAGTTTTTGGCTAGCGGGGACATACACCGGGGAGCTGTTTTTT
CDR3aa: CASSFWLAGTYTGELFF

v_gene: TRBV6-6
abundance: .
j_gene: TRBJ2-2
d_gene: .
CDR3nt: TGTGCCAGCAACCCCCGGGTTGTCGGGGAGCTGTTTTTT
CDR3aa: CASNPRVVGELFF

v_gene: TRBV20-1
abundance: many
j_gene: TRBJ2-2
d_gene: .
CDR3nt: TGCAGTGCTAGTGAAAACACCGGGGAGCTGTTTTTT
CDR3aa: CSASENTGELFF

v_gene: TRBV7-2
abundance: many
j_gene: TRBJ2-7
d_gene: TRBD2
CDR3nt: TGTGCCAGCAGCCTTAGCGGGAGCGAATCCTACGAGCAGTACTTC
CDR3aa: CASSLSGSESYEQYF

v_gene: TRBV5-1
abundance: many
j_gene: TRBJ2-1
d_gene: TRBD2
CDR3nt: TGCGCCAGCAGCTTGACTAGCGGAGGCAATGAGCAGTTCTTC
CDR3aa: CASSLTSGGNEQFF

v_gene: TRBV29-1
abundance: .
j_gene: TRBJ2-5
d_gene: .
CDR3nt: TGCAGCGTTCTTCAAGAGACCCAGTACTTC
CDR3aa: CSVLQETQYF

v_gene: TRBV5-1
abundance: many
j_gene: TRBJ2-5
d_gene: TRBD2
CDR3nt: TGCGCCAGCTACTCAACGGGGGGACAAGAGACCCAGTACTTC
CDR3aa: CASYSTGGQETQYF

v_gene: TRBV10-3
abundance: .
j_gene: TRBJ2-7
d_gene: .
CDR3nt: TGTGCCATCAGTGAGTCCGGACCCATGTACGAGCAGTACTTC
CDR3aa: CAISESGPMYEQYF

v_gene: TRBV20-1
abundance: .
j_gene: TRBJ2-1
d_gene: .
CDR3nt: TGCAGTGCTAGGAAGGGAACCTGGGATGAGCAGTTCTTC
CDR3aa: CSARKGTWDEQFF

v_gene: TRBV5-1
abundance: many
j_gene: TRBJ2-2
d_gene: TRBD2
CDR3nt: TGCGCCAGCAGCCGTGAATCTAGCGGGGGCAAGACCGGGGAGCTGTTTTTT
CDR3aa: CASSRESSGGKTGELFF

v_gene: TRBV5-1
abundance: many
j_gene: TRBJ2-5
d_gene: .
CDR3nt: TGCGCCAGCAGCGATGGCCAGCAAGAGACCCAGTACTTC
CDR3aa: CASSDGQQETQYF

v_gene: TRBV12-3/TRBV12-4
abundance: many
j_gene: TRBJ2-4
d_gene: TRBD1
CDR3nt: TGTGCCAGCAGTTTTGGACAGGGTCAAAACATTCAGTACTTC
CDR3aa: CASSFGQGQNIQYF

v_gene: TRBV7-9
abundance: many
j_gene: TRBJ1-3
d_gene: .
CDR3nt: TGTGCCAGCAGCCTCGGGGCCCTCGGGGGAAGTGGAAACACCATATATTTT
CDR3aa: CASSLGALGGSGNTIYF

v_gene: TRBV20-1
abundance: .
j_gene: TRBJ2-3
d_gene: .
CDR3nt: TGCAGTGCTAGAGACAGGATTAGCACAGATACGCAGTATTTT
CDR3aa: CSARDRISTDTQYF

v_gene: TRBV11-1
abundance: few
j_gene: TRBJ2-2
d_gene: .
CDR3nt: TGTGCCAGCAGCCGTAAGGGCAACACCGGGGAGCTGTTTTTT
CDR3aa: CASSRKGNTGELFF

v_gene: TRBV5-1
abundance: many
j_gene: TRBJ2-2
d_gene: TRBD1
CDR3nt: TGCGCCAGCAGCTTGGACGGACAGGGAGGTCGGTACACCGGGGAGCTGTTTTTT
CDR3aa: CASSLDGQGGRYTGELFF

v_gene: TRBV6-5
abundance: .
j_gene: TRBJ2-7
d_gene: .
CDR3nt: TGTGCCAGCAGCTACCATTCGGGCTACGAGCAGTACTTC
CDR3aa: CASSYHSGYEQYF

v_gene: TRBV2
abundance: many
j_gene: TRBJ1-2
d_gene: TRBD1
CDR3nt: TGTGCCAGCACCGGGGACAGGGGGCCCTATGGCTACACCTTC
CDR3aa: CASTGDRGPYGYTF

v_gene: TRBV20-1
abundance: many
j_gene: TRBJ2-1
d_gene: .
CDR3nt: TGCAGTGCACAGGGACCCAAATCCTACAATGAGCAGTTCTTC
CDR3aa: CSAQGPKSYNEQFF

v_gene: TRBV12-3/TRBV12-4
abundance: many
j_gene: TRBJ2-1
d_gene: TRBD2
CDR3nt: TGTGCCAGCAGTTGGAAGGGACTAGCCGCTGATGAGCAGTTCTTC
CDR3aa: CASSWKGLAADEQFF

v_gene: TRBV7-2
abundance: many
j_gene: TRBJ2-1
d_gene: .
CDR3nt: TGTGCCAGCAGCTTAGGGAACAGGGCGTCCTACAATGAGCAGTTCTTC
CDR3aa: CASSLGNRASYNEQFF

v_gene: TRBV6-5
abundance: many
j_gene: TRBJ2-3
d_gene: TRBD2
CDR3nt: TGTGCCAGCAGTCTACTAGCGGCCTTAGATACGCAGTATTTT
CDR3aa: CASSLLAALDTQYF

v_gene: TRBV11-1
abundance: few
j_gene: TRBJ2-1
d_gene: .
CDR3nt: TGTGCCAGCAGCCTGAAGCGGGCTTCCCGAGGTGAGCAGTTCTTC
CDR3aa: CASSLKRASRGEQFF

v_gene: TRBV20-1
abundance: many
j_gene: TRBJ2-1
d_gene: TRBD1
CDR3nt: TGCAGTGCCGTACCGGGACAGGGAGGCAATGAGCAGTTCTTC
CDR3aa: CSAVPGQGGNEQFF

v_gene: TRBV12-3/TRBV12-4
abundance: many
j_gene: TRBJ1-3
d_gene: .
CDR3nt: TGTGCCAGCAGTTTAAGGGACGGAAGAAACACCATATATTTT
CDR3aa: CASSLRDGRNTIYF

v_gene: TRBV6-2/TRBV6-3
abundance: .
j_gene: TRBJ2-1
d_gene: TRBD2
CDR3nt: TGTGCCAGCAGCCTGCGGGGGGCGACCTACAATGAGCAGTTCTTC
CDR3aa: CASSLRGATYNEQFF

v_gene: TRBV20-1
abundance: many
j_gene: TRBJ1-4
d_gene: .
CDR3nt: TGCAGTGCTATCCGTCCCGAGGGAGATGAAAAACTGTTTTTT
CDR3aa: CSAIRPEGDEKLFF

v_gene: TRBV20-1
abundance: .
j_gene: TRBJ2-4
d_gene: .
CDR3nt: TGCAGTGCTTCTACCCCCCGACAGTATTTAGCCAAAAACATTCAGTACTTC
CDR3aa: CSASTPRQYLAKNIQYF

v_gene: TRBV7-8
abundance: .
j_gene: TRBJ1-2
d_gene: .
CDR3nt: TGTGCCAGCGCCAGGGACAAGTTGTTGGCTAACTATGGCTACACCTTC
CDR3aa: CASARDKLLANYGYTF

v_gene: TRBV12-3/TRBV12-4
abundance: .
j_gene: TRBJ2-3
d_gene: .
CDR3nt: TGTGCCAGCAGTTTAGCGGCGGTTGGCACAGATACGCAGTATTTT
CDR3aa: CASSLAAVGTDTQYF

v_gene: TRBV20-1
abundance: many
j_gene: TRBJ2-7
d_gene: .
CDR3nt: TGCAGTGCTAGGGGCGAAATCGCCTACGAGCAGTACTTC
CDR3aa: CSARGEIAYEQYF

v_gene: TRBV20-1
abundance: many
j_gene: TRBJ1-2
d_gene: TRBD1
CDR3nt: TGCAGTGCTAGCGGGACAGGGTTTGGCTACACCTTC
CDR3aa: CSASGTGFGYTF

v_gene: TRBV5-1
abundance: many
j_gene: TRBJ2-7
d_gene: .
CDR3nt: TGCGCCAGCAGGATAGCTCCCGGTACCCACTACGAGCAGTACTTC
CDR3aa: CASRIAPGTHYEQYF

v_gene: TRBV6-6
abundance: many
j_gene: TRBJ2-7
d_gene: .
CDR3nt: TGTGCCAGCGGCACAGTCTCCTACGAGCAGTACTTC
CDR3aa: CASGTVSYEQYF

v_gene: TRBV6-5
abundance: .
j_gene: TRBJ2-1
d_gene: TRBD2
CDR3nt: TGTGCCAGCAGTTATCGACTAGCGGGAGGGCCGACTGAGCAGTTCTTC
CDR3aa: CASSYRLAGGPTEQFF